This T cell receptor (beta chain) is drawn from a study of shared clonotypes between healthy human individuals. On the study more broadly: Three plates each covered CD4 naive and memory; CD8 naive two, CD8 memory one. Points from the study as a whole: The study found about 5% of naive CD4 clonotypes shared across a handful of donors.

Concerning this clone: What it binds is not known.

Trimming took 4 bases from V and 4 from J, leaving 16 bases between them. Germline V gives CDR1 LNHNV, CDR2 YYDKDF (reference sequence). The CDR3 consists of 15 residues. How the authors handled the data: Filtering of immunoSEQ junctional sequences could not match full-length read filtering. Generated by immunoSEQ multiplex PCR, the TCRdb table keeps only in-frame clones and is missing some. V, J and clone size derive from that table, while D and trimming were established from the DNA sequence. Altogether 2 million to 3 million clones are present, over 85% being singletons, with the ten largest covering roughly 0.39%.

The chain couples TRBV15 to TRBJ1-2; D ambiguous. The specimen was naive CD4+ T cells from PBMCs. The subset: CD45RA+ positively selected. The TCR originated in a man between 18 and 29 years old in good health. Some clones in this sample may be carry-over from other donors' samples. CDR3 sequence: CATSTPREAVYGYTF. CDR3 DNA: TGTGCCACCAGCACCCCCCGGGAGGCTGTCTATGGCTACACCTTC.